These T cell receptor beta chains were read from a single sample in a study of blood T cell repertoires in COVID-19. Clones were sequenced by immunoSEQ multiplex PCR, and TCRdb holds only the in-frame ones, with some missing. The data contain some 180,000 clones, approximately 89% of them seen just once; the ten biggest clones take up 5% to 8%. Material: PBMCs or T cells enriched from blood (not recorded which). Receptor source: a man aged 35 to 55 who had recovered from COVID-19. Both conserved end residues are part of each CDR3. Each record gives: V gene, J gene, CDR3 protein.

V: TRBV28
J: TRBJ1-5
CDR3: CASGGLGQPQHF

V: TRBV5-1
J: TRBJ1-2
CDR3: CASSGEGLNYGYTF

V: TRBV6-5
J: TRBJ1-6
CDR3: CASTTRTDNSPLHF

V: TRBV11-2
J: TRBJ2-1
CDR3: CASTSADEQFF

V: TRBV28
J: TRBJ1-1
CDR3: CASSRTGSFGITEAFF

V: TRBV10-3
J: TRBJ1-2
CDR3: CAISDGGENYGYTF

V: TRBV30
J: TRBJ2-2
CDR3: CAWSVLAGVTGELFF

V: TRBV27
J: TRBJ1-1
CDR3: CASSSGTVVAEAFF

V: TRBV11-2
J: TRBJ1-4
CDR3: CASSLDGISTNEKLFF

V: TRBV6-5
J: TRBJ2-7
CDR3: CASRTQDRVTYEQYF

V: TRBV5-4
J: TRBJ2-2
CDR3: CASSPGTAPMNTGELFF

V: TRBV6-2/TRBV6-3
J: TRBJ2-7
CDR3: CASSGRSGYEQYF

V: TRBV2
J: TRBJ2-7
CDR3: CASSEGRSSYEQYF

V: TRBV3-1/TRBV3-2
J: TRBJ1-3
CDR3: CASSQETGGSTIYF

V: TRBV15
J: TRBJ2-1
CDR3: CATSRGAGFSYNEQFF

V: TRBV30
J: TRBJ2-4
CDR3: CAWSGDLGRGDIQYF

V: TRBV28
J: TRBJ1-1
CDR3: CASKWDRETGTEAFF

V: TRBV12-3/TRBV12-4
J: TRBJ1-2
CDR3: CASSLQGWGYTF

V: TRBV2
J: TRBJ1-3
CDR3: CASSEGGARSGNTIYF

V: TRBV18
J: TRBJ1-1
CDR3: CASSPGWGGGTEAFF

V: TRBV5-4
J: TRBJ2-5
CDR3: CASSLAGVPETQYF

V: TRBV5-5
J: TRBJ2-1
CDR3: CASLGGIPLNEQFF

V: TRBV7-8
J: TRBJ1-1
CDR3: CASSSVEGRYQTEAFF

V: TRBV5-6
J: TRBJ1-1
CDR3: CASSRDRWIPEAFF

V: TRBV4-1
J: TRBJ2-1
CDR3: CASSLTYNEQFF

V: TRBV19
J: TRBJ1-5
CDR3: CASIPTGTKGQPQHF

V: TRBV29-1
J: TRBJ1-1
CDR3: CSVEDMLSSTEAFF

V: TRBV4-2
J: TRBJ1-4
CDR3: CASSQLPTGESEKLFF

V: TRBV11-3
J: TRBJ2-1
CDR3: CASSLHRDRGRFYNEQFF

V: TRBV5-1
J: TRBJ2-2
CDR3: CASRHNTNITRGGANTGELFF

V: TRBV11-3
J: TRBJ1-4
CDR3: CASSLDRRREKLFF

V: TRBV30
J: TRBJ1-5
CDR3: CAWSAQGGPQHF

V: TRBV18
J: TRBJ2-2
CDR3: CASSPLALSGTGELFF

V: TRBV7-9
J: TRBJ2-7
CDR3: CASSYKGSFYEQYF

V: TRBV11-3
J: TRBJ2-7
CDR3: CASSSGGISSYEQYF

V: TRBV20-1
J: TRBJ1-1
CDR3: CSASQNTEAFF

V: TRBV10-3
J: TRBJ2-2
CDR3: CAISDIGSTGELFF

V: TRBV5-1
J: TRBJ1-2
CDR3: CASRRGQNYGYTF

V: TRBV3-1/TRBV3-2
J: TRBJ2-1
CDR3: CASSHSRTNNEQFF

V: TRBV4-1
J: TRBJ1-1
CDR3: CASSERQGVMNTEAFF

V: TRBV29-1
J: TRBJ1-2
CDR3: CSVEGQGMAGYTF